A single sample gave rise to the 21 T cell receptor beta chains below, sequenced in a study of cytomegalovirus exposure and HLA in healthy donors. Both 60 Vbeta primers and 13 Jbeta primers went into the PCR. TCRdb keeps only in-frame clones here, not all; method: immunoSEQ multiplex PCR. The sample includes 160,000 or so clones, around 74% of them seen just once. Sequencing was carried out using PBMCs. These receptors came from a woman under 40 in good health and CMV-seronegative.

This clone was seen a single time. CDR3 in amino acids: CASSAFWAGYGYTF. CDR3 nucleotides: TGCGCCAGCAGCGCCTTCTGGGCGGGCTATGGCTACACCTTC. J is TRBJ1-2 and V is TRBV5-1; D not resolved. With 4 bases removed from V and 4 bases from J, the gap between germline ends came to 14 bases. This CDR3 has 14 residues. The germline V gene has CDR1 SGHRS and CDR2 YFSETQ.

The V call is TRBV7-3, the J call TRBJ2-3; 11 bases agree with TRBD2. The V gene's germline CDR1 is SGHTA and CDR2 FQGTGA. The CDR3 loop spans 15 amino acids. Trimming at V came to 3 bases and at J to 2 bases, leaving 1 base not matched to a gene. In DNA, the CDR3 is TGTGCCAGCAGCTTTAGCGGGGGGGTCACAGATACGCAGTATTTT. Translated: CASSFSGGVTDTQYF. The whole variable domain, filled in from reference TRBV7-3 and TRBJ2-3, reads GAGVSQTPSNKVTEKGKYVELRCDPISGHTALYWYRQSLGQGPEFLIYFQGTGAADDSGLPNDRFFAVRPEGSVSTLKIQRTERGDSAVYLCASSFSGGVTDTQYFGPGTRLTVL.

CDR3 sequence: CASSLGPGGSPLHF. In DNA, the CDR3 is TGTGCCAGCAGTTTGGGGCCAGGGGGGTCACCCCTCCACTTT. This chain joins TRBV27 and TRBJ1-6, with 7 bases aligning to TRBD1. Germline-derived CDR1 and CDR2 are MNHEY and SMNVEV (reference sequence). The CDR3 consists of 14 residues. J was trimmed by 10 bases and V by 3 bases; bases with no gene match: 6.

The chain links TRBV6-6 to TRBJ2-2; D is possibly TRBD1 (6 bases). Germline assignment: CDR1 MNHNY and CDR2 SVGAGI (reference sequence). This CDR3 contains 15 residues. Trimming removed 6 bases from V and 2 bases from J, with 13 bases in between. CDR3 sequence (DNA): TGTGCCAGCAGCTCGGACAGCCTAAACACCGGGGAGCTGTTTTTT. Translated, it gives CASSSDSLNTGELFF.

The chain combines TRBV30 with TRBJ1-5; perhaps TRBD1 as D (6 bases). V was pared by 0 bases and J by 3 bases, with 15 bases between. The CDR3 has 16 amino acids. Germline CDR1 is GTSNPN and CDR2 is SVGIG (reference sequence). Here the CDR3 reads CAWSVQDSPFNQPQHF. The CDR3 DNA sequence: TGTGCCTGGAGTGTACAGGACAGCCCTTTCAATCAGCCCCAGCATTTT.

The V call is TRBV7-8, the J call TRBJ2-7; TRBD1 matches at 10 bases. V lost 1 base to trimming and J lost 4 bases; unmatched junction nucleotides: 7. In germline, CDR1 is SGHVS, CDR2 FQNEAQ. CDR3 length: 16 residues. The CDR3 here is CASSLGTGQGLYEQYF. As DNA, the CDR3 is TGTGCCAGCAGCTTAGGTACGGGACAGGGGCTGTACGAGCAGTACTTC.

V and J are TRBV10-3 and TRBJ2-5; TRBD2 matches at 14 bases. The DNA end lines up better with TRBJ2-7; the J call may be wrong. Looked up from germline, CDR1 is ENHRY and CDR2 is SYGVKD. The CDR3 covers 16 residues. The CDR3 sequence: CAISGLAGGLNYEQYF. The CDR3 coding sequence is TGTGCCATCAGTGGACTAGCGGGGGGGCTTAACTACGAGCAGTACTTC.

V and J are TRBV18 and TRBJ1-5; D remains unclear. The CDR3 covers 14 residues. Germline lookup yields CDR1 KGHSH and CDR2 LQKENI. Trimming removed 3 bases at V and 11 bases at J, with 17 bases between. This chain's CDR3 is CASSPSRPPEAQHF. In nucleotides, the CDR3 is TGTGCCAGCTCACCGTCCCGGCCCCCTGAGGCCCAGCATTTT.

The chain uses TRBV5-1 and TRBJ2-7; 7 nucleotides match TRBD2. Germline V gene data show CDR1 as SGHRS and CDR2 as YFSETQ. With 4 bases clipped from V and 4 bases from J, the junction kept 11 bases outside the gene matches. The CDR3 runs to 15 residues. CDR3: CASSLGVAGAYEQYF. Here the CDR3 DNA reads TGCGCCAGCAGCCTTGGAGTAGCGGGCGCTTACGAGCAGTACTTC.

This clone was counted once. This chain joins TRBV6-5 and TRBJ2-1; possibly TRBD2 for D (5 bases). Trimming removed 2 bases at V and 3 bases at J, with 14 bases between. Per germline, CDR1 MNHEY and CDR2 SVGAGI. This CDR3 spans 16 amino acids. Here the CDR3 reads CASSYGSGSHYNEQFF. CDR3 DNA: TGTGCCAGCAGTTACGGAAGCGGATCCCACTACAATGAGCAGTTCTTC.

A single count supports this clone. The chain combines TRBV7-9 with TRBJ2-5, with TRBD1 matching over 10 bases. Germline CDR1 and CDR2: SEHNR and FQNEAQ (reference sequence). Trimming cost V 5 bases and J 3 bases; bases outside gene matches: 3. This CDR3 is 14 amino acids long. The CDR3 nucleotides are TGTGCCAGCAGCCCAGGGACAGGGGAAGAGACCCAGTACTTC. It yields the protein CASSPGTGEETQYF. The full variable domain, completed using reference TRBV7-9 and TRBJ2-5, is DTGVSQNPRHKITKRGQNVTFRCDPISEHNRLYWYRQTLGQGPEFLTYFQNEAQLEKSRLLSDRFSAERPKGSFSTLEIQRTEQGDSAMYLCASSPGTGEETQYFGPGTRLLVL.

This clone was seen more than once but under ten times. The rearrangement links TRBV28 to TRBJ1-5; a weak D match, TRBD1 (6 bases). The germline gives CDR1 MDHEN, CDR2 SYDVKM. This CDR3 has 12 residues. Trimming took off 7 bases at V and 8 bases at J, with 12 bases between the two ends. CDR3 DNA: TGTGCCAGCAAGGGGGTCAGGGAGCCCCAGCATTTT. Translated: CASKGVREPQHF. The full variable domain, completed using reference TRBV28 and TRBJ1-5, is DVKVTQSSRYLVKRTGEKVFLECVQDMDHENMFWYRQDPGLGLRLIYFSYDVKMKEKGDIPEGYSVSREKKERFSLILESASTNQTSMYLCASKGVREPQHFGDGTRLSIL.

The rearrangement links TRBV2 to TRBJ2-1; 8 bases map to TRBD2. This CDR3 has 16 amino acids. With 4 bases clipped from V and 8 bases from J, the junction kept 13 bases outside the gene matches. Germline CDR1 and CDR2: SNHLY and FYNNEI. DNA for the CDR3: TGTGCCAGCAGTGCTTGGTGGGGGACTAGTGGGGATGAGCAGTTCTTC. Translating it yields CASSAWWGTSGDEQFF.

This clone was recorded once. The chain has TRBV9 and TRBJ2-1; TRBD2 matches at 9 bases. With V trimmed by 1 base and J by 5 bases, 4 bases remained unmatched. The length of the CDR3 is 15 residues. CDR1 is SGDLS and CDR2 is YYNGEE in the germline V gene. The CDR3 region is CASSVRSGGNNEQFF. CDR3 coding DNA: TGTGCCAGCAGCGTAAGAAGCGGGGGGAACAATGAGCAGTTCTTC.

V usage is TRBV29-1 and J usage is TRBJ2-5; TRBD2 matches at 13 bases. The V gene's germline CDR1 is SQVTM and CDR2 ANQGSEA. With 6 bases clipped from V and 3 bases from J, the junction kept 7 bases outside the gene matches. The CDR3 consists of 15 residues. CDR3 nucleotides: TGCAGCGTGGCTCAAGGGACTAGCGGGGAAGAGACCCAGTACTTC. As protein: CSVAQGTSGEETQYF.

The V and J genes are TRBV6-4 and TRBJ1-5, with D uncertain. Germline lookup yields CDR1 MRHNA and CDR2 SNTAGT. Trimming removed 1 base at V and 2 bases at J, with 12 bases between. The CDR3 contains 16 residues. The DNA of the CDR3 is TGTGCCAGCAGTGACTTGCGGGGTGAGGGCAATCAGCCCCAGCATTTT. The encoded protein is CASSDLRGEGNQPQHF.

This clone was counted only a few times. The CDR3 protein is CASSPGGGQPQHF. The CDR3 DNA reads TGTGCCAGCAGTCCAGGGGGCGGTCAGCCCCAGCATTTT. The gene calls are TRBV19 and TRBJ1-5, with 8 bases aligning to TRBD1. The germline CDR1 and CDR2 sequences are LNHDA and SQIVND (reference sequence). The CDR3 is 13 residues long. Trimming took 9 bases from V and 6 from J; bases not matched to a gene: 7.

This clone was seen more than once but under ten times. The chain is built from TRBV7-3 and TRBJ2-1; TRBD2 matches at 12 bases. V was pared by 4 bases and J by 10 bases, with 5 bases of the junction left unmatched. From germline, CDR1 is SGHTA and CDR2 FQGTGA. CDR3 length equals 14 residues. The CDR3 DNA reads as TGTGCCAGCAGCTCTAGCGGGGGGGCGGGAGAGCAGTTCTTC. Amino acids: CASSSSGGAGEQFF.

Turning to this clone: Additional DNA sequences in this sample encode the identical CDR3. The chain carries TRBV5-1 and TRBJ2-5; no definite D call. CDR1 and CDR2 (germline): SGHRS, YFSETQ. This CDR3 region has 13 residues. V gave up 0 bases and J gave up 2 bases, with 5 bases separating them. CDR3 sequence reads: CASSLALQETQYF. The CDR3 DNA sequence: TGCGCCAGCAGCTTGGCTTTACAAGAGACCCAGTACTTC.

The rearrangement links TRBV29-1 to TRBJ2-1, with D hard to call. Trimming removed 7 bases at V and 2 bases at J, with 12 bases between. This CDR3 has 13 amino acids. CDR1 is SQVTM, CDR2 ANQGSEA, per germline. The CDR3 DNA reads TGCAGCGGAGACACCGGCACCTACAATGAGCAGTTCTTC. Its protein product is CSGDTGTYNEQFF.

The chain links TRBV19 to TRBJ1-2, with a weak D call TRBD1 (5 bases). CDR1 and CDR2 from the germline V gene are LNHDA and SQIVND (reference sequence). The CDR3 consists of 12 residues. Deletions cut 6 bases from V and 4 bases from J, with 9 bases between. The CDR3 DNA follows: TGTGCCAGTAGCGGACAAATCTATGGCTACACCTTC. Translated, it gives CASSGQIYGYTF.